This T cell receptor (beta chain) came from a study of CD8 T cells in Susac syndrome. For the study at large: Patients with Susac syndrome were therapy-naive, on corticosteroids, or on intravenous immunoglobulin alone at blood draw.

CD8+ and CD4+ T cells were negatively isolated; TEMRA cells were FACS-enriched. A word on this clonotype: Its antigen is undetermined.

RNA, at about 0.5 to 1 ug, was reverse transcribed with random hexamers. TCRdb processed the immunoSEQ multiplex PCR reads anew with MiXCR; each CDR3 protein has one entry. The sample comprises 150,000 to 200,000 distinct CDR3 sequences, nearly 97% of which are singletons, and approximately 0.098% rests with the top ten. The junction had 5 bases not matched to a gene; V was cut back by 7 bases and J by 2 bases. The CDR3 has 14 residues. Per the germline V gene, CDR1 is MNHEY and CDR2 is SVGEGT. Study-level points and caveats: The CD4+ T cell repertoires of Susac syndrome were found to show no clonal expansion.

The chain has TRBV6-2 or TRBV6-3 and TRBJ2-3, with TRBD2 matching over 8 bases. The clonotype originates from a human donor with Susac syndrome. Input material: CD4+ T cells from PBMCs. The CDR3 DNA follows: TGTGCCAGCACTGCGGGGGGACCCACAGATACGCAGTATTTT. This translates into CASTAGGPTDTQYF.